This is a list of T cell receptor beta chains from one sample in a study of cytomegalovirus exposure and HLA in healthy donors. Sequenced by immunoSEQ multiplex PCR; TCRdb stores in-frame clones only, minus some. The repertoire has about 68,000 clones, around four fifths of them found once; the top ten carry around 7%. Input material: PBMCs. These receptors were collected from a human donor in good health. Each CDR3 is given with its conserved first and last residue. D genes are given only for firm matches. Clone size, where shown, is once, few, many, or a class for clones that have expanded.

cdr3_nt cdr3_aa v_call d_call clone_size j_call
TGTGCCAGCAGCTTGCAGGGTCCTGGCTACACCTTC CASSLQGPGYTF TRBV5-4 NA NA TRBJ1-2
TGCGCCAGCAGCCCCCCCGGGACAGTGTCCCTAGCGGGGAAGGAAGAGACCCAGTACTTC CASSPPGTVSLAGKEETQYF TRBV5-1 TRBD2 once TRBJ2-5
TGTGCCTGGAGTGTAGGGCAGGGGAACACTGAAGCTTTCTTT CAWSVGQGNTEAFF TRBV30 NA few TRBJ1-1
TGTGCCAGCGGAAATAGCGGGGGGGCCAATGAGCAGTTCTTC CASGNSGGANEQFF TRBV28 TRBD2 NA TRBJ2-1
TGCGCCAGCAGCGCCGGGACAGGGGTTGGGTACGAGCAGTACTTC CASSAGTGVGYEQYF TRBV5-1 TRBD1 NA TRBJ2-7
TGTGCCAGCAGCTTGGATCAGCTCCAGGATTCACCCCTCCACTTT CASSLDQLQDSPLHF TRBV5-4 NA NA TRBJ1-6
TGTGCCTGGAGCTGGGGGGGCCGGGGGGATACGCAGTATTTT CAWSWGGRGDTQYF TRBV30 NA NA TRBJ2-3
TGTGCCAGCAGTCGCGGGGGTCTAGCGGAGACCAATGAGCAGTTCTTC CASSRGGLAETNEQFF TRBV5-4 TRBD2 NA TRBJ2-1
TGTGCCAGCAGCCAGACAGGCGGTGAGCAGTACTTC CASSQTGGEQYF TRBV7-6 NA NA TRBJ2-5
TGTGCCATCAGCCTGACGGACACACAGGATACGCAGTATTTT CAISLTDTQDTQYF TRBV10-3 NA NA TRBJ2-3
TGCGCCAGCAGCCAAGAATCCCCCAGGGGTGAATCACCCCTCCACTTT CASSQESPRGESPLHF TRBV4-1 NA few TRBJ1-6